The source of this T cell receptor beta chain is a study of blood T cells in healthy people across ages. Study conclusions and caveats: There was a strong correlation between TCR beta diversity and naive T cell percentage.

The people who gave samples were healthy Caucasians from Russia, aged roughly 6 to 100. Peripheral blood, roughly 9.3 milliliters per donor, was collected. A minimum of 6 micrograms of total RNA was extracted per sample. The CDR3 is 12 residues long. Looked up from germline, CDR1 is SGHKS and CDR2 is YYEKEE (reference sequence). In this sample, this clonotype turned up many times. Its specificity is not known. The authors ran a second PCR of 7 to 11 cycles using a sample-barcoded 5' primer and a J-beta primer mix. TCRdb re-called the 5' RACE reads with MiXCR, one entry per CDR3 protein. Of some 1.7 million distinct CDR3 sequences detected, about 30% appear once; the ten largest clones hold 7% to 9%.

Sequencing input: blood. The clonotype originates from a woman aged 30 to 39 in good health. The chain recombines TRBV5-5 with TRBJ1-6, with a tentative D call TRBD1 (6 bases). The CDR3 nucleotides read TGTCCCAACAGGGCCAAGTGGACACCCCTCCACTTT. Encoded protein: CPNRAKWTPLHF.